This T cell receptor (beta chain) was obtained from a study of cytomegalovirus exposure and HLA in healthy donors (dated by TCRdb to 2016 to 2017). About the study as a whole: In an earlier analysis of around 540 of the donors, around 290 Gb of sequence data and 100 million or so unique TCR beta sequences from some 170 million T cells were reported. An early release covering just under 650 HLA-typed donors comprised roughly 300 gigabases of sequencing data and 85 million to 100 million unique TCR sequences. Of the roughly 400 genotyped donors, roughly 80% fell in the genetic ancestry cluster associated with self-reported Caucasian donors. The study aimed to test whether signatures of past pathogen exposure could be identified by cataloging public T cell receptors. The study profiled the T cell repertoires of hundreds of subjects by immunosequencing and related them to cytomegalovirus serostatus. A separate validation cohort of 100 to 150 different subjects was used in addition to the roughly 640-subject first cohort. To predict cytomegalovirus infection status, the study combined high-throughput TCR immunosequencing, statistical association of individual TCRs with disease status, and machine learning. To study patterns of TCR occurrence, a later analysis re-analyzed previously published TCR beta repertoires from just over 650 donors and added high-resolution HLA genotyping. Rather than using new phenotypic data, the later analysis identified candidate immune exposures from TCR beta sequences and from how often those sequences occurred across donors. To decide whether each TCR beta V gene segment behaved as functional or pseudogenic, an earlier analysis of 587 of the donors relied on high-throughput TCR beta sequencing. Donor age, sex, ethnicity and CMV serostatus were compiled alongside the repertoire data. In a later genetic analysis, genome-wide SNP genotypes for about 60% of the 666 donors were used, and that subset was treated as a discovery cohort. All discovery cohort repertoires had been generated using a single sequencing platform. HLA typing covered class I and class II loci at four-digit resolution. Typing coverage differed by locus: A, B, C, DRB1 and DQB1 were typed in about 620-640 donors, DQA1 in about 510, DPA1 in approximately 610, and DPB1 in approximately 450. Roughly 5 DR-DQ haplotypes were handled as single units for association and clustering, since linkage in the cohort was strong. Across some 400 genotyped donors of the cohort, an average of about 220,000 unique TCR beta nucleotide sequences per donor were sequenced, and roughly a sixth of those sequences were non-productive.

Library preparation was by the immunoSEQ multiplex PCR assay. For the multiplex PCR, a mixture combining 60 forward primers for TCR Vbeta segments and 13 reverse primers for TCR Jbeta segments was used. The CDR3 region of rearranged TCR beta genes was amplified from genomic DNA by a multiplex PCR assay. Amplified TCR beta libraries were sequenced as 87-base-pair reads on the Illumina HiSeq System. The published analysis was carried out like this. A later analysis tallied 70 million to 100 million unique TCR beta chains across the 600 to 700 repertoires, and some 10 million of those chains were shared by two or more donors. To remove PCR and sequencing errors, raw reads were error-corrected and collapsed into unique sequences using a nearest-neighbor algorithm that merged closely related sequences. V, D and J gene segments were assigned by aligning CDR3 sequences to IMGT reference sequences. For a sequence to be retained, a match of at least six nucleotides was required to both a V gene segment and a J gene segment. Rearrangements were called productive when the CDR3 lacked stop codons and stayed in frame with V and J; all others were non-productive. CDR3 was defined by IMGT convention, running from the second conserved V-encoded cysteine to the conserved J-encoded phenylalanine. In an earlier analysis of roughly 580 of the donors, sequences lacking an unambiguous match to a single V gene segment were excluded. In an earlier analysis of some 590 of the donors, a V segment was called functional when productive rearrangements were above 56.7%, and segregating when the standard deviation between donors exceeded 5%. A statistical classification framework was built for diagnosing cytomegalovirus status from the catalog of TCR beta chain sequences. V and J gene assignment, in a later analysis, came from comparing TCR nucleotide sequences with IMGT/GENE-DB human TR gene sequences. In a later analysis, CDR3 sequences and most-parsimonious VDJ recombination scenarios were assigned using the TCRdist pipeline. In a later analysis, every TCR beta chain was defined by the combination of its CDR3 amino acid sequence and its V-gene family, and reads without a unique V-gene family were dropped. As a way to deal with suspected cross-contamination and a sequencing artifact, a later analysis dropped 450 to 700 nucleotide sequences that were highly shared and had low generation probability. For each public chain, a later analysis derived a clonal expansion index from normalized ranks of inferred template counts within each repertoire. In a later analysis, generation probabilities were computed using a VDJ recombination model fitted to out-of-frame rearrangements, and the results were checked against IGoR. A later analysis scored TCR-TCR, TCR-HLA and TCR-CMV co-occurrence with hypergeometric tests, applying a repertoire-size bias correction to TCR pairs. In a later analysis, false discovery rates were estimated by permuting HLA or CMV assignments 20 times. A later analysis grouped co-occurring TCRs with DBSCAN, adding TCRdist sequence similarity when clustering within HLA-allele-positive subsets. Co-occurrence clustering excluded repertoires with fewer than 30,000 or more than 120,000 public chains, plus five with anomalous nucleotide sharing. In its TCRdb copy, this immuneACCESS table keeps in-frame sequences only and misses some clones. Where compared with another copy, unresolved V genes explain less than half of these, and the others have no known cause. Clone size and V and J calls were adopted from that table, with D and trimming inferred from the DNA. This sample has 50,000 to 65,000 clones in its table, and roughly 75% of those were observed once. In total, the top ten clones hold under 30% of the sample.

Worth noting for this clone: The clone's antigen remains unknown. Base qualities are not provided; no much larger clone lies one nucleotide away.

The cohort was made up of about 670 healthy bone marrow donors. All cohort members were sampled while nominally healthy, although unrecorded immune exposures were likely present. The donor was CMV seropositive and was included in the group of 250 to 300 seropositive cohort members. Every donor gave a peripheral blood sample, and the peripheral blood mononuclear cells from that sample were used for TCR beta sequencing. Genomic DNA was extracted from the blood cell samples with the Qiagen DNeasy Blood Extraction Kit. Broader findings and caveats from the paper: Correlated functional status among segregating V segments might be attributable to linkage disequilibrium, but an unknown experimental factor could not be ruled out. A later genetic analysis reported fewer N-insertions in productive TCRs among donors in an Asian-associated ancestry cluster than the 666-donor mean. The only immune exposure information available for the cohort was CMV serostatus. In a later analysis, HLA-associated TCR beta chains were found to be more clonally expanded and to have lower generation probabilities than equally common non-associated chains. A later analysis reported that several top co-occurrence clusters appeared linked to parvovirus B19, influenza, CMV and Epstein-Barr virus. An association between a missense DCLRE1C variant and V-gene and J-gene trimming of TCR beta chains was found in a later genetic analysis and replicated in an independent cohort. A later analysis found that TCR association rates varied across HLA loci, with DRB1 alleles showing the most associated TCRs and HLA-C alleles the fewest. The presence/absence analyses assumed that sequencing depth was roughly uniform across donors, and that assumption may not be true. In a later analysis, most CMV-associated TCR beta chains were found to appear HLA-restricted, with HLA associations seemingly driven largely by CMV exposure. Around 16 rarely observed V segments, including chromosome 9 orphons, were excluded from the earlier analysis of a few hundred of the donors because counts were too low. Most TCR sequences were observed very rarely across donors, whereas some public TCRs were present in many individuals. Because HLA typing was missing for some donors at each locus, association tests included only the typed subset. The study gave a list of over 150 TCR beta chains associated with cytomegalovirus. Assigning TCR associations to individual alleles was difficult when HLA alleles, especially DR and DQ, strongly co-occurred. In an earlier analysis of around 600 of the donors, most TCR beta V segments were observed in productive rearrangements about 90% or about 30% of the time, broadly matching IMGT annotations. The sequencing pipeline was judged likely to have produced a cluster of highly shared sequence variants as a technical artifact. Cytomegalovirus status was reported to be diagnosed by the classifier with high specificity and sensitivity in both the original and validation cohorts. In this cohort, only TCR beta chains were sequenced, and detectable features were limited by the absence of alpha or paired-chain data. The authors suggested that the approach could potentially be extended to other disease states and immunological phenotypes. A further reported finding was that TCR beta sequences accurately predicted the HLA-A and HLA-B alleles for most subjects in the first cohort. In a later analysis, around 17,000 TCR beta sequences were associated with specific HLA alleles at a false discovery rate of 0.05. A few of the identified cytomegalovirus-associated TCR beta chains were confirmed in vitro to be specific for cytomegalovirus antigens.

The receptor was derived from a woman in her thirties or forties in good health and CMV-seropositive. The sequenced sample was PBMCs.

The CDR3 in this case is CASSLGAMSQYF. The nucleotide sequence is given as TGTGCCAGCAGCTTAGGGGCGATGTCGCAGTACTTC. The chain is encoded by TRBV7-9 joined to TRBJ2-7; no D gene can be assigned with confidence. The CDR3 measures 12 amino acids from cysteine to phenylalanine. Only CDR3 DNA remains: 36 bases, in frame from the first base. CDR1 and CDR2 are read off the germline V gene (reference sequence) as SEHNR and FQNEAQ. At the junction V is shortened by 1 base and J by 9 bases, with 10 bases in between.